This TCR beta chain was found in a study of cytomegalovirus exposure and HLA in healthy donors. The study, taken as a whole, reports: Earlier analysis yielded a pattern in which most TCR beta V segments were productive about 87% or about 30% of the time. In a later analysis, HLA-associated TCR beta chains were more clonally expanded than equally common others. An analysis that came later showed most CMV-associated TCR beta chains appearing HLA-restricted.

PCR was performed using 60 Vbeta and 13 Jbeta primers. The method was immunoSEQ multiplex PCR; TCRdb's version includes in-frame clones alone and lacks a portion of them. This repertoire shows 150,000 to 160,000 clones, around 82% found once; its top ten account for about 6.1%. In this sample, this clone turned up a few times. Its antigen is still unknown. Trimming cost V 5 bases and J 7 bases; bases outside gene matches: 11. CDR3 length equals 14 residues. Looked up from germline, CDR1 is MNHEY and CDR2 is SMNVEV (reference sequence). The V and J genes are TRBV27 and TRBJ2-7; 7 bases are a match to TRBD1. This TCR derives from a woman aged 50 to 65 in good health and CMV-seropositive. Sequenced input: PBMCs. CDR3 DNA sequence: TGTGCCAGCAGTAGACAGGGCCCCGGGTGGGAGCAGTACTTC. Its protein is CASSRQGPGWEQYF.